The rows below give T cell receptor beta chains drawn from one sample of a study of blood T cell repertoires in COVID-19. The data were produced by immunoSEQ multiplex PCR, yet TCRdb's version contains in-frame clones alone and is incomplete. The data show some 330,000 clones, with approximately 84% seen just once and about 4.1% held by the top ten. The sample taken for sequencing was PBMCs or T cells enriched from blood (not recorded which). The receptors were sampled from a man between 25 and 39 years old who had recovered from COVID-19. Both conserved end residues are part of each CDR3. Fields, in order: clone size, J gene, D gene, V gene, CDR3 protein, CDR3 DNA. D genes are given only for firm matches. For some rows the clone size is stated as once, few or many, or as a class when expanded; others skip it.

abundance: once; j_gene: TRBJ2-7; d_gene: TRBD1; v_gene: TRBV2; CDR3aa: CASRPGQGSYEQYF; CDR3nt: TGTGCCAGCAGGCCGGGACAGGGCTCCTACGAGCAGTACTTC
abundance: NA; j_gene: TRBJ2-7; d_gene: TRBD1; v_gene: TRBV7-2; CDR3aa: CASSFPRDRGNEQYF; CDR3nt: TGTGCCAGCAGCTTCCCTCGGGACAGGGGGAACGAGCAGTACTTC
abundance: NA; j_gene: TRBJ2-3; d_gene: NA; v_gene: TRBV12-3/TRBV12-4; CDR3aa: CASSLSGYTTQYF; CDR3nt: TGTGCCAGCAGTTTATCGGGGTATACTACGCAGTATTTT
abundance: NA; j_gene: TRBJ2-7; d_gene: NA; v_gene: TRBV7-8; CDR3aa: CASSSLRGEQYF; CDR3nt: TGTGCCAGCAGCTCACTCCGGGGCGAGCAGTACTTC
abundance: NA; j_gene: TRBJ1-2; d_gene: NA; v_gene: TRBV12-3/TRBV12-4; CDR3aa: CASSLELRYGYTF; CDR3nt: TGTGCCAGCAGTTTAGAGCTGCGGTATGGCTACACCTTC
abundance: NA; j_gene: TRBJ2-2; d_gene: NA; v_gene: TRBV10-1; CDR3aa: CASSWDSTGELFF; CDR3nt: TGCGCCAGCAGCTGGGACTCCACCGGGGAGCTGTTTTTT
abundance: few; j_gene: TRBJ1-4; d_gene: NA; v_gene: TRBV5-1; CDR3aa: CASSLQPSDEKLFF; CDR3nt: TGCGCCAGCAGCCTACAGCCGTCTGATGAAAAACTGTTTTTT
abundance: NA; j_gene: TRBJ1-1; d_gene: TRBD1; v_gene: TRBV18; CDR3aa: CASSLGQGPNTEAFF; CDR3nt: TGTGCCAGCTCTCTTGGACAGGGCCCGAACACTGAAGCTTTCTTT
abundance: NA; j_gene: TRBJ1-5; d_gene: TRBD1; v_gene: TRBV7-9; CDR3aa: CASSPPGTGVQPQHF; CDR3nt: TGTGCCAGCAGCCCACCCGGGACAGGGGTGCAGCCCCAGCATTTT
abundance: NA; j_gene: TRBJ1-4; d_gene: NA; v_gene: TRBV7-6; CDR3aa: CASSDATRNEKLFF; CDR3nt: TGTGCCAGCAGCGACGCGACAAGAAATGAAAAACTGTTTTTT
abundance: NA; j_gene: TRBJ1-5; d_gene: NA; v_gene: TRBV19; CDR3aa: CASSIEASNQPQHF; CDR3nt: TGTGCCAGTAGTATAGAGGCTAGCAATCAGCCCCAGCATTTT
abundance: NA; j_gene: TRBJ1-5; d_gene: TRBD1; v_gene: TRBV28; CDR3aa: CASRSLGGGWGNQPQHF; CDR3nt: TGTGCCAGCAGATCGCTTGGAGGGGGCTGGGGCAATCAGCCCCAGCATTTT
abundance: NA; j_gene: TRBJ1-4; d_gene: NA; v_gene: TRBV5-1; CDR3aa: CASSLEDGHRLFF; CDR3nt: TGCGCCAGCAGCTTGGAAGATGGGCACAGGCTGTTTTTT
abundance: NA; j_gene: TRBJ1-5; d_gene: NA; v_gene: TRBV15; CDR3aa: CATSRGFGNQPQHF; CDR3nt: TGTGCCACCAGTCGGGGGTTCGGCAATCAGCCCCAGCATTTT
abundance: NA; j_gene: TRBJ2-1; d_gene: NA; v_gene: TRBV7-6; CDR3aa: CASSLEGASNEQFF; CDR3nt: TGTGCCAGCAGCTTAGAAGGGGCTAGCAATGAGCAGTTCTTC